This TCR beta chain was documented in a study of CD8 T cells in Susac syndrome. Random hexamers were used to reverse transcribe an amount of roughly 0.5 to 1 ug RNA. TCRdb called the immunoSEQ multiplex PCR reads again in MiXCR, with one record for every CDR3 protein. The repertoire holds about 150,000 distinct CDR3 sequences, with almost 96% as singletons. This CDR3 is built from 16 residues. Germline V gene data show CDR1 as SGHDN and CDR2 as FVKESK. V was pared by 0 bases and J by 2 bases, with 10 bases between. This chain uses TRBV14 with TRBJ2-2; tentatively, D is TRBD2 (5 bases). Sequencing used CD4+ T cells from PBMCs. The clonotype was recovered from a human donor with Susac syndrome. CDR3 in amino acids: CASSQEGRGNTGELFF. CDR3 in DNA: TGTGCCAGCAGCCAAGAAGGTCGGGGTAACACCGGGGAGCTGTTTTTT. Using reference TRBV14 and TRBJ2-2 for the parts outside the CDR3, the full variable domain is EAGVTQFPSHSVIEKGQTVTLRCDPISGHDNLYWYRRVMGKEIKFLLHFVKESKQDESGMPNNRFLAERTGGTYSTLKVQPAELEDSGVYFCASSQEGRGNTGELFFGEGSRLTVL.